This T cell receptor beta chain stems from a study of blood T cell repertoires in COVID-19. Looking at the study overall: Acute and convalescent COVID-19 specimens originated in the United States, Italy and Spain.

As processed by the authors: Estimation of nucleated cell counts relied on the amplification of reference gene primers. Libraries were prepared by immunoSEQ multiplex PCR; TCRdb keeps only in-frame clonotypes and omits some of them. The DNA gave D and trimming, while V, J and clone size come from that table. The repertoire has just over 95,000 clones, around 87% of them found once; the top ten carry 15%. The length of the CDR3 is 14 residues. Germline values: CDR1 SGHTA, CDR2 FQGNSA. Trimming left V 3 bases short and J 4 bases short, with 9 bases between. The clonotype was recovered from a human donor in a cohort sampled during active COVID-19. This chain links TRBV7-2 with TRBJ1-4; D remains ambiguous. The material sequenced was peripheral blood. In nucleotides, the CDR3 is TGTGCCAGCAGCTTGGGCGGGTTTAATGAAAAACTGTTTTTT. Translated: CASSLGGFNEKLFF.